The 13 T cell receptor beta chains below come from one sample, sequenced in a study of a mutant IDH1 vaccine in newly diagnosed glioma. Their antigen targets remain unknown. The assay was immunoSEQ multiplex PCR, and TCRdb's table has in-frame clones only and misses some. The sample yields tens of thousands of clones, less than 90% seen once. Documented time point: week 47, end of study. Every single dose of the vaccine, 300 ug of mutant IDH1 20-mer peptide, came with topical imiquimod. Sequenced here: PBMCs, sampled from a glioma patient whose treatment included an IDH1 peptide vaccine. The receptors shown here come from a man in his forties with glioma.

On this clone itself: Other DNA sequences in the same sample also yield this CDR3. This chain links TRBV19 with TRBJ1-1; D may be TRBD1 (5 bases). CDR1 is LNHDA, CDR2 SQIVND, per germline (reference sequence). The CDR3 covers 13 residues. V dropped 5 bases and J dropped 5 bases, with 12 bases sitting between them. CDR3 residues: CASSPGGNTEAFF. CDR3 sequence (DNA): TGTGCCAGTAGTCCGGGGGGGAATACTGAAGCTTTCTTT.

The V gene is TRBV5-1, the J gene TRBJ2-2, with D maybe TRBD1 (6 bases). This CDR3 contains 13 residues. The V end lost 4 bases, the J end lost 7 bases, and 11 bases lay between the germline ends. Germline lookup yields CDR1 SGHRS and CDR2 YFSETQ. The CDR3 spells CASSPTGIGELFF. The DNA of the CDR3 is TGCGCCAGCAGCCCTACAGGGATCGGGGAGCTGTTTTTT. Looking up the rest from reference TRBV5-1 and TRBJ2-2 gives the full variable domain: KAGVTQTPRYLIKTRGQQVTLSCSPISGHRSVSWYQQTPGQGLQFLFEYFSETQRNKGNFPGRFSGRQFSNSRSEMNVSTLELGDSALYLCASSPTGIGELFFGEGSRLTVL.

This clone was found once. V is TRBV15 and J is TRBJ2-7; D is possibly TRBD1 (7 bases). The germline CDR1 and CDR2 sequences are LNHNV and YYDKDF (reference sequence). Deletions cut 0 bases from V and 6 bases from J, with 9 bases between. This CDR3 spans 13 amino acids. The CDR3 DNA reads TGTGCCACCAGCAGAGATCAGGGGGGCGAGCAGTACTTC. This sequence encodes CATSRDQGGEQYF. The full variable domain, its missing parts supplied by reference TRBV15 and TRBJ2-7, is DAMVIQNPRYQVTQFGKPVTLSCSQTLNHNVMYWYQQKSSQAPKLLFHYYDKDFNNEADTPDNFQSRRPNTSFCFLDIRSPGLGDTAMYLCATSRDQGGEQYFGPGTRLTVT.

The chain carries TRBV5-4 and TRBJ2-1; D remains ambiguous. CDR3 length equals 15 residues. V dropped 3 bases and J dropped 0 bases, with 10 bases sitting between them. CDR1 SGHNT and CDR2 YYREEE come from the germline V gene (reference sequence). As DNA, the CDR3 is TGTGCCAGCAGCTCCTGGAGAAACTCCTACAATGAGCAGTTCTTC. Protein sequence: CASSSWRNSYNEQFF.

This clone appeared a single time. The V call is TRBV7-6, the J call TRBJ2-7, with TRBD1 matching over 7 bases. The germline gives CDR1 SGHVS, CDR2 FNYEAQ. Germline trimming cut 5 bases from V and 2 bases from J; bases unmatched to any gene: 6. The CDR3 runs to 14 residues. CDR3 nucleotide sequence: TGTGCCAGCAGCCGGAGACAGGGCCCCTACGAGCAGTACTTC. As protein: CASSRRQGPYEQYF.

The gene calls are TRBV28 and TRBJ1-5; D is undetermined. CDR1 is MDHEN and CDR2 is SYDVKM in the germline V gene. The CDR3 extends over 14 amino acids. Trimming cost V 6 bases and J 0 bases, with 9 bases left between them. The chain's CDR3 is CASRGIFSNQPQHF. The CDR3 DNA reads TGTGCCAGCAGGGGGATTTTTAGCAATCAGCCCCAGCATTTT.

The chain couples TRBV13 to TRBJ2-2; D perhaps matches TRBD1 (7 bases). Trimming shortened V by 5 bases and J by 6 bases, and 10 bases separated the two germline ends. Looked up from germline, CDR1 is PRHDT and CDR2 is FYEKMQ (reference sequence). The CDR3 totals 13 residues. DNA of the CDR3: TGTGCCAGCAGCCAGGGGGAGGCCGGGGAGCTGTTTTTT. It codes for CASSQGEAGELFF.

This chain links TRBV7-9 with TRBJ1-4; TRBD1 agrees at 10 bases. With 5 bases clipped from V and 6 bases from J, the junction kept 9 bases outside the gene matches. The germline V gene has CDR1 SEHNR and CDR2 FQNEAQ (reference sequence). The CDR3 length is 16 residues. CDR3 amino acids: CASSPPGQGMDEKLFF. The DNA of the CDR3 is TGTGCCAGCAGCCCCCCGGGACAGGGGATGGATGAAAAACTGTTTTTT.

The sample holds one count of this clone. The rearrangement uses TRBV15 and TRBJ2-7; the D gene is possibly TRBD1 (6 bases). CDR3 length: 16 amino acids. V was pared by 5 bases and J by 1 base, with 18 bases between. Germline V gene data show CDR1 as LNHNV and CDR2 as YYDKDF (reference sequence). The CDR3 is CATSPREKTGSYEQYF. Written as DNA, the CDR3 is TGTGCCACCAGCCCGCGAGAAAAGACAGGATCCTACGAGCAGTACTTC.

The genes are TRBV6-1 and TRBJ2-7; TRBD1 matches 9 bases. The V segment lost 6 bases and the J segment 6 bases; nucleotides outside the gene matches: 3. The CDR3 spans 12 residues. Germline CDR1 reads MNHNS; CDR2 reads SASEGT. Written as DNA, the CDR3 is TGTGCCAGCAGGGACAGGGGTGCCGAGCAGTACTTC. Protein sequence: CASRDRGAEQYF.

This clone appeared once. CDR3 nucleotide sequence: TGTGCCAGCAGCTTAGCCCCCGGGGGGGGAGGGCCAGGCGAGCAGTACTTC. Translated: CASSLAPGGGGPGEQYF. The chain employs TRBV7-9 and TRBJ2-7; TRBD2 aligns across 8 bases. The V and J ends lost 0 bases and 6 bases, in that order; junction bases with no gene match: 13. Germline V lookup: CDR1 SEHNR, CDR2 FQNEAQ (reference sequence). This CDR3 has 17 residues.

This chain connects TRBV7-8 to TRBJ2-7; TRBD1 matches at 8 bases. V dropped 1 base and J dropped 5; count of bases not matched to a gene: 10. Germline loops: CDR1 SGHVS, CDR2 FQNEAQ. The CDR3 contains 16 residues. CDR3 in amino acids: CASSLVGGTGGHEQYF. DNA for the CDR3: TGTGCCAGCAGCTTAGTAGGGGGGACAGGCGGCCACGAGCAGTACTTC.

The chain recombines TRBV7-9 with TRBJ2-3; D gene ambiguous. The length of the CDR3 is 12 residues. Germline V CDR1 and CDR2: SEHNR, FQNEAQ (reference sequence). V was cut by 0 bases and J by 6 bases, with 4 bases left in between. The CDR3: CASSLASDTQYF. The CDR3 DNA is TGTGCCAGCAGCTTAGCGTCCGATACGCAGTATTTT.